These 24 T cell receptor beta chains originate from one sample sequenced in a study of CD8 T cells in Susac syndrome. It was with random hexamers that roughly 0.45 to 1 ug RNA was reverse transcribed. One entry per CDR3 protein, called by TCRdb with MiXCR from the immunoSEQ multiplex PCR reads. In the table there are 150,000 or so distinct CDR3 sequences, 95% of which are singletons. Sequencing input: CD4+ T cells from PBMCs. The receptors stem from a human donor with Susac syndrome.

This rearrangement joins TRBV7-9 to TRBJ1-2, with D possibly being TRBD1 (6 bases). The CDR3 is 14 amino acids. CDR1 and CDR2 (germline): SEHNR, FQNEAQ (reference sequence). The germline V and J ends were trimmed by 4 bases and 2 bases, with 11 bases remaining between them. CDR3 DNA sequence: TGTGCCAGCAGCTCCATCCAGGGGAACTATGGCTACACCTTC. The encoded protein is CASSSIQGNYGYTF. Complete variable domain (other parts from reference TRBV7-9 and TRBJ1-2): DTGVSQNPRHKITKRGQNVTFRCDPISEHNRLYWYRQTLGQGPEFLTYFQNEAQLEKSRLLSDRFSAERPKGSFSTLEIQRTEQGDSAMYLCASSSIQGNYGYTFGSGTRLTVV.

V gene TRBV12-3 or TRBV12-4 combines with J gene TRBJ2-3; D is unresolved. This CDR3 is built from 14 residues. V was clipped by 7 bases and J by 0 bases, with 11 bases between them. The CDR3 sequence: CASTLRPSTDTQYF. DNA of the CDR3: TGTGCCAGCACTCTGAGGCCTAGCACAGATACGCAGTATTTT.

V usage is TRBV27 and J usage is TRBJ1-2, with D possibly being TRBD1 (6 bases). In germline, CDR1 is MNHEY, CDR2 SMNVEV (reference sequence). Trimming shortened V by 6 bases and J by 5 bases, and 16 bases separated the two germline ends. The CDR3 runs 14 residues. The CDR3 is CASRGPGGGYGYTF. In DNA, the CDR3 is TGTGCCAGCAGAGGTCCGGGGGGCGGGTATGGCTACACCTTC.

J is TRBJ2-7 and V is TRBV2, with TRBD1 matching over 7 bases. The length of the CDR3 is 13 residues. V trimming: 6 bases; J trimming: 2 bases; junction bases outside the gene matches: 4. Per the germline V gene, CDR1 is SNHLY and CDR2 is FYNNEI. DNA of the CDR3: TGTGCCAGCAGGGGACAGCTAACCTACGAGCAGTACTTC. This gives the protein CASRGQLTYEQYF.

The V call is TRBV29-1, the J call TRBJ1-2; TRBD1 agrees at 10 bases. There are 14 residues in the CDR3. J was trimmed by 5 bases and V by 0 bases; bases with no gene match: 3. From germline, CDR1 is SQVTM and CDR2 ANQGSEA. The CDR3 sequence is CSVEDADRGYGYTF. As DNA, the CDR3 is TGCAGCGTTGAAGATGCGGACAGGGGGTATGGCTACACCTTC. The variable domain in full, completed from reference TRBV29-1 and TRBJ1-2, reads SAVISQKPSRDICQRGTSLTIQCQVDSQVTMMFWYRQQPGQSLTLIATANQGSEATYESGFVIDKFPISRPNLTFSTLTVSNMSPEDSSIYLCSVEDADRGYGYTFGSGTRLTVV.

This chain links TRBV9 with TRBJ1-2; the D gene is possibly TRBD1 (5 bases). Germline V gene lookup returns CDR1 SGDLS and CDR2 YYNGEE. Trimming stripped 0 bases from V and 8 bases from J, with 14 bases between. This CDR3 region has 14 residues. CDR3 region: CASSVGLQGAGYTF. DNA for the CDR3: TGTGCCAGCAGCGTAGGACTTCAGGGCGCGGGCTACACCTTC.

DNA for the CDR3: TGTGCCTGGAACGACGACGGGACACTCCGGGTTTTCTTT. It yields the protein CAWNDDGTLRVFF. The chain couples TRBV30 to TRBJ1-1; tentative D call: TRBD1 (6 bases). The V and J ends lost 4 bases and 13 bases respectively, with 22 bases between them. The CDR3 totals 13 residues. The V gene's germline CDR1 is GTSNPN and CDR2 SVGIG (reference sequence).

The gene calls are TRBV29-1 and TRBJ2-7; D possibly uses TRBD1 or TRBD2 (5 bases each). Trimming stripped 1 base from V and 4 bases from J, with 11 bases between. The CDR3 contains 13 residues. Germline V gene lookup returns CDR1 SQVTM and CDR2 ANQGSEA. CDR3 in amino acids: CSVEAADTYEQYF. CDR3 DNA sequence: TGCAGCGTTGAAGCAGCGGACACATACGAGCAGTACTTC.

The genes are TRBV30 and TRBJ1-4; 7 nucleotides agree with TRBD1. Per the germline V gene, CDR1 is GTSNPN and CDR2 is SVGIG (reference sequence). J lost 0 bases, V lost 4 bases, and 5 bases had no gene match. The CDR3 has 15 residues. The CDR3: CAWTGTATTNEKLFF. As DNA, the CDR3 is TGTGCCTGGACCGGGACAGCAACAACTAATGAAAAACTGTTTTTT.

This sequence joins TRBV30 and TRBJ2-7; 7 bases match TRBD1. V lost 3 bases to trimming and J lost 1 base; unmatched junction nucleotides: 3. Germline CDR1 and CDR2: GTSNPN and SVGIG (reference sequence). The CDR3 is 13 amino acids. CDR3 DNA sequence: TGTGCCTGGAGCCGGACAGGTTCCTACGAGCAGTACTTC. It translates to CAWSRTGSYEQYF.

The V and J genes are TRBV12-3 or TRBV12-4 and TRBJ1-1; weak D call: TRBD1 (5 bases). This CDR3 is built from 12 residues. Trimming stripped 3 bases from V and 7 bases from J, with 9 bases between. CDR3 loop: CASSFGALEAFF. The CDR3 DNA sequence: TGTGCCAGCAGTTTCGGGGCTCTTGAAGCTTTCTTT.

CDR3 protein: CASSPSGTSGIGELFF. In DNA, the CDR3 is TGTGCCAGCAGCCCATCCGGGACTAGCGGTATCGGGGAGCTGTTTTTT. The chain joins TRBV7-9 to TRBJ2-2; 11 bases map to TRBD2. V trimming: 5 bases; J trimming: 7 bases; junction bases outside the gene matches: 9. Germline CDR1 reads SEHNR; CDR2 reads FQNEAQ (reference sequence). CDR3 size: 16 residues.

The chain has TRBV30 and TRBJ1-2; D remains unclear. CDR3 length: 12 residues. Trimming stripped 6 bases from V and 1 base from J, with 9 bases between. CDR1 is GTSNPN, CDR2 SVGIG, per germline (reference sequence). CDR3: CACLGFNYGYTF. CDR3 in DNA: TGTGCCTGTCTGGGTTTTAACTATGGCTACACCTTC. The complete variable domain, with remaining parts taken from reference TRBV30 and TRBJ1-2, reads SQTIHQWPATLVQPVGSPLSLECTVEGTSNPNLYWYRQAAGRGLQLLFYSVGIGQISSEVPQNLSASRPQDRQFILSSKKLLLSDSGFYLCACLGFNYGYTFGSGTRLTVV.

CDR3 amino acids: CASSLSGGANDIQYF. The CDR3 nucleotides are TGTGCCAGCAGTCTTAGCGGGGGGGCGAATGACATTCAGTACTTC. This chain uses TRBV9 with TRBJ2-4; 11 bases match TRBD2. The CDR3 runs to 15 residues. Trimming took 5 bases from V and 8 from J; bases not matched to a gene: 9. Germline V CDR1 and CDR2: SGDLS, YYNGEE.

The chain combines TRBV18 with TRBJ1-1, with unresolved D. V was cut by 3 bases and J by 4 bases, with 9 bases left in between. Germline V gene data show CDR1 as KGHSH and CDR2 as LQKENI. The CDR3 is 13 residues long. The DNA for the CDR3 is TGTGCCAGCTCACCGGGTTGGGGCACTGAAGCTTTCTTT. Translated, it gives CASSPGWGTEAFF.

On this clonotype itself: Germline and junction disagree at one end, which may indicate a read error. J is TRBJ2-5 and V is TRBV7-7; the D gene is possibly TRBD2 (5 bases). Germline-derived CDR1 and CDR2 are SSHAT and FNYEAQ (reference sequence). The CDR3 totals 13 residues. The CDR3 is CASSLAHRETQYF. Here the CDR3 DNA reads TGTGCTAGCAGCTTAGCGCACCGAGAGACCCAGTACTTC.

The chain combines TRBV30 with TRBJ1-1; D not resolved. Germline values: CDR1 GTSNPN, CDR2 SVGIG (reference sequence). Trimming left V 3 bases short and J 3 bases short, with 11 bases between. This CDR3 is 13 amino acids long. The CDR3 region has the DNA TGTGCCTGGAGCGGTCTGGTTTACACTGAAGCTTTCTTT. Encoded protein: CAWSGLVYTEAFF.

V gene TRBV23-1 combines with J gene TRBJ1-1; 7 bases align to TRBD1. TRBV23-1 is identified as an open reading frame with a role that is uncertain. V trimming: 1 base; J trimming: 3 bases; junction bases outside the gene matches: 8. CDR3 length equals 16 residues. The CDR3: CASSQWGDRLYTEAFF. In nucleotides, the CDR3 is TGCGCCAGCAGTCAATGGGGGGACAGACTGTACACTGAAGCTTTCTTT.

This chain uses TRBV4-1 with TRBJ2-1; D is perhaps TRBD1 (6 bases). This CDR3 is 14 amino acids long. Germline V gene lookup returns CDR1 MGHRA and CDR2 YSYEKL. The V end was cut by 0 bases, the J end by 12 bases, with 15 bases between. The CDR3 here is CASSQDGRGDGQFF. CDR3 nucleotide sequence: TGCGCCAGCAGCCAAGATGGCAGGGGCGATGGGCAGTTCTTC.

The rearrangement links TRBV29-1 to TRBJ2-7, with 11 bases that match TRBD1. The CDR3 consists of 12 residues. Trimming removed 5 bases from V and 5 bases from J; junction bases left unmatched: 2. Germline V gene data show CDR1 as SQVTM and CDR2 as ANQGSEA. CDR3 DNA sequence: TGCAGCGTTCCGGGACAGGGGGACGAGCAGTACTTC. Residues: CSVPGQGDEQYF.

This chain's CDR3 is CAWSRQGAAKNIQYF. CDR3 sequence (DNA): TGTGCCTGGAGTCGCCAGGGAGCAGCCAAAAACATTCAGTACTTC. The chain links TRBV30 to TRBJ2-4, with D tentatively TRBD1 or TRBD2 (5 bases each). V gave up 2 bases and J gave up 0 bases, with 11 bases separating them. The CDR3 sequence is 15 residues long. Germline lookup yields CDR1 GTSNPN and CDR2 SVGIG (reference sequence).

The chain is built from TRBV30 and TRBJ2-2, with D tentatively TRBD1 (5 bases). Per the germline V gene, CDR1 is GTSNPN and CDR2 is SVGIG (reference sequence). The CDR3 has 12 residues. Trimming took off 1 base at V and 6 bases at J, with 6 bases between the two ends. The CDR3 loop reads CAWSAGSGELFF. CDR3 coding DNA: TGTGCCTGGAGTGCAGGGTCCGGGGAGCTGTTTTTT.

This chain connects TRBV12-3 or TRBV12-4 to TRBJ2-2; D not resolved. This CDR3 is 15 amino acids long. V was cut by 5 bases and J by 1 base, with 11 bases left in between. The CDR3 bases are TGTGCCAGCAGTCCTAGAGAGCGGAACACCGGGGAGCTGTTTTTT. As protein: CASSPRERNTGELFF.

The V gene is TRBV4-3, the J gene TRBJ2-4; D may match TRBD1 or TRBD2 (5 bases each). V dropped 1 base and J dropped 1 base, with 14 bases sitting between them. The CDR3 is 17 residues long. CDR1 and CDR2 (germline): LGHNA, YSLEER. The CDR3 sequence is CASSQGIRGGAKNIQYF. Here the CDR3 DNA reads TGCGCCAGCAGCCAAGGAATACGGGGCGGCGCCAAAAACATTCAGTACTTC.